Listed here are 20 T cell receptor beta chains from one sample, sequenced in a study of cytomegalovirus exposure and HLA in healthy donors. Vbeta (60) and Jbeta (13) primers were used in the PCR. Some clones are missing from TCRdb's copy, which holds only in-frame ones; the method was immunoSEQ multiplex PCR. The table has around 130,000 clones, around 86% seen once; the top ten hold 1.2%. The sample comprised PBMCs. Receptors originate from a female donor in good health and CMV-seronegative.

As concerns this clone: An end of the junction differs from the germline gene, which may be a read error. The genes are TRBV18 and TRBJ2-5, with D possibly being TRBD2 (7 bases). The CDR3 runs 14 residues. Germline-derived CDR1 and CDR2 are KGHSH and LQKENI. Here the CDR3 DNA reads TGTGCCAGCTCGCCACAGGGACTACAAGAGACCCAGTACTTC. Its protein is CASSPQGLQETQYF. The complete variable domain, with remaining parts taken from reference TRBV18 and TRBJ2-5, reads NAGVMQNPRHLVRRRGQEARLRCSPMKGHSHVYWYRQLPEEGLKFMVYLQKENIIDESGMPKERFSAEFPKEGPSILRIQQVVRGDSAAYFCASSPQGLQETQYFGPGTRLLVL.

The chain links TRBV6-1 to TRBJ2-2, with 10 bases matching TRBD2. J was trimmed by 3 bases and V by 4 bases; bases with no gene match: 5. The CDR3 contains 16 residues. Germline values: CDR1 MNHNS, CDR2 SASEGT. CDR3 loop: CASSAGLAAYTGELFF. The CDR3 nucleotides are TGTGCCAGCAGTGCCGGACTAGCGGCCTACACCGGGGAGCTGTTTTTT.

This chain connects TRBV14 to TRBJ1-4, with 9 bases identical to TRBD1. Germline values: CDR1 SGHDN, CDR2 FVKESK. This CDR3 has 16 residues. The V segment lost 4 bases and the J segment 5 bases; nucleotides outside the gene matches: 8. CDR3 amino acids: CASSPLTGGWNEKLFF. CDR3 sequence (DNA): TGTGCCAGCAGCCCTTTAACAGGGGGCTGGAATGAAAAACTGTTTTTT.

This rearrangement joins TRBV27 to TRBJ1-1; 8 positions agree with TRBD1. The germline CDR1 and CDR2 sequences are MNHEY and SMNVEV (reference sequence). The CDR3 loop spans 11 amino acids. Trimming cost V 8 bases and J 9 bases; bases outside gene matches: 5. DNA of the CDR3: TGTGCCAGCCGGGACAGGCAGAAAGCTTTCTTT. This encodes CASRDRQKAFF.

The sample holds many counts of this clone. This chain links TRBV7-8 with TRBJ2-7; 10 bases are a match to TRBD2. CDR3 length: 14 residues. The germline gives CDR1 SGHVS, CDR2 FQNEAQ. The V gene end was trimmed by 5 bases and the J gene end by 0 bases; junction bases not matched to a gene: 1. CDR3 sequence reads: CASSPSGSSYEQYF. DNA for the CDR3: TGTGCCAGCAGCCCTAGCGGGAGCTCCTACGAGCAGTACTTC.

V is TRBV28 and J is TRBJ1-1, with a weak D call TRBD1 (5 bases). The CDR3 is 12 residues long. Germline V lookup: CDR1 MDHEN, CDR2 SYDVKM. V lost 6 bases to trimming and J lost 11 bases, with 16 bases between them. The CDR3 loop is CASSLRKGRAFF. CDR3 DNA: TGTGCCAGCAGCCTCCGGAAGGGGAGGGCTTTCTTT.

J is TRBJ2-1 and V is TRBV30, with D tentatively TRBD1 (6 bases). CDR3 length: 12 residues. Germline lookup yields CDR1 GTSNPN and CDR2 SVGIG (reference sequence). The ends were cut back, 2 bases at V and 6 bases at J, with 8 bases in the middle. The CDR3, as DNA: TGTGCCTGGAGTACACAGGGCAATGAGCAGTTCTTC. Its protein is CAWSTQGNEQFF.

V gene TRBV19 combines with J gene TRBJ1-4; TRBD1 is a possible D gene (6 bases). The CDR3 length is 16 residues. V lost 5 bases and J 8 bases, leaving 21 bases between the germline ends. The germline gives CDR1 LNHDA, CDR2 SQIVND (reference sequence). Here the CDR3 DNA reads TGTGCCAGTAGTCCCAGTTTGGGGGCTACCAACGAAAAACTGTTTTTT. As protein: CASSPSLGATNEKLFF.

J is TRBJ2-1 and V is TRBV5-4; 7 bases fit TRBD2. V lost 4 bases and J lost 6; bases outside the gene matches: 7. Germline V gene data show CDR1 as SGHNT and CDR2 as YYREEE (reference sequence). This CDR3 spans 14 amino acids. The CDR3 spells CASSPGGGVNEQFF. The CDR3 DNA is TGTGCCAGCAGCCCGGGTGGGGGGGTCAATGAGCAGTTCTTC. Drawing the rest from reference TRBV5-4 and TRBJ2-1, the complete variable domain is ETGVTQSPTHLIKTRGQQVTLRCSSQSGHNTVSWYQQALGQGPQFIFQYYREEENGRGNFPPRFSGLQFPNYSSELNVNALELDDSALYLCASSPGGGVNEQFFGPGTRLTVL.

This chain uses TRBV7-9 with TRBJ2-1, with 9 bases fitting TRBD2. Germline CDR1 and CDR2: SEHNR and FQNEAQ (reference sequence). CDR3 length: 14 amino acids. J lost 10 bases, V lost 1 base, and 5 bases had no gene match. CDR3: CASSLGREGAEQFF. CDR3 nucleotides: TGTGCCAGCAGCTTAGGGCGGGAGGGAGCGGAGCAGTTCTTC.

The CDR3 sequence: CASSYYSGLWDEQYF. The CDR3 DNA is TGTGCCAGCAGTTACTATAGCGGGCTTTGGGACGAGCAGTACTTC. The chain is built from TRBV6-6 and TRBJ2-7, with 7 bases that match TRBD2. J was trimmed by 5 bases and V by 1 base; bases with no gene match: 8. The CDR3 totals 15 residues. The germline CDR1 and CDR2 sequences are MNHNY and SVGAGI (reference sequence).

The gene calls are TRBV6-1 and TRBJ2-2, with 10 positions matching TRBD2. The junction had 1 base not matched to a gene; V was cut back by 5 bases and J by 1 base. The CDR3 spans 15 residues. CDR1 is MNHNS, CDR2 SASEGT, per germline. The CDR3 reads CASSLAGGNTGELFF. The CDR3 region has the DNA TGTGCCAGCAGTTTAGCGGGAGGGAACACCGGGGAGCTGTTTTTT.

This clone was recorded a few times. The chain joins TRBV20-1 to TRBJ1-2; D unresolved. This CDR3 has 11 amino acids. Germline assignment: CDR1 DFQATT and CDR2 SNEGSKA (reference sequence). V was trimmed by 2 bases and J by 7 bases, leaving 8 bases between them. The CDR3 protein is CSARLPRGYTF. Here the CDR3 DNA reads TGCAGTGCTAGACTCCCTCGTGGCTACACCTTC.

The chain combines TRBV30 with TRBJ2-7, with TRBD1 matching 9 bases. V was clipped by 5 bases and J by 2 bases; unmatched bases: 4. The CDR3 consists of 13 residues. Germline CDR1 and CDR2: GTSNPN and SVGIG (reference sequence). CDR3 region: CAWGRDRAYEQYF. The CDR3 DNA follows: TGTGCCTGGGGCCGGGACAGGGCCTACGAGCAGTACTTC. Drawing the rest from reference TRBV30 and TRBJ2-7, the complete variable domain is SQTIHQWPATLVQPVGSPLSLECTVEGTSNPNLYWYRQAAGRGLQLLFYSVGIGQISSEVPQNLSASRPQDRQFILSSKKLLLSDSGFYLCAWGRDRAYEQYFGPGTRLTVT.

The chain employs TRBV7-6 and TRBJ1-2; 12 bases match TRBD1. The CDR3 is 15 residues long. Germline lookup yields CDR1 SGHVS and CDR2 FNYEAQ. V lost 11 bases to trimming and J lost 2 bases; unmatched junction nucleotides: 9. The CDR3 coding sequence is TGTGCCGTCGATATGGGACAGGGGGCGAACTATGGCTACACCTTC. Residues: CAVDMGQGANYGYTF.

This clone was detected many times. The gene calls are TRBV7-9 and TRBJ1-4; D not resolved. Germline assignment: CDR1 SEHNR and CDR2 FQNEAQ (reference sequence). The ends were cut back, 2 bases at V and 7 bases at J, with 14 bases in the middle. The CDR3 has 15 amino acids. The CDR3 nucleotides are TGTGCCAGCAGCTTAATCCCAGGTGCTGGTGAAAAACTGTTTTTT. Its protein product is CASSLIPGAGEKLFF.

This chain joins TRBV10-1 and TRBJ2-7; D gene ambiguous. Germline V lookup: CDR1 WNHNN, CDR2 SYGVQD (reference sequence). The V end lost 3 bases, the J end lost 3 bases, and 6 bases lay between the germline ends. The CDR3 sequence is 12 residues long. The CDR3 region has the DNA TGCGCCAGCAGTGACAGTTTCTACGAGCAGTACTTC. It yields the protein CASSDSFYEQYF.

V usage is TRBV5-4 and J usage is TRBJ2-7; tentatively, D is TRBD2 (5 bases). Germline values: CDR1 SGHNT, CDR2 YYREEE (reference sequence). The CDR3 contains 13 residues. V dropped 3 bases and J dropped 3 bases, with 10 bases sitting between them. CDR3 sequence: CASSSGEYYEQYF. Here the CDR3 DNA reads TGTGCCAGCAGCTCCGGGGAATACTACGAGCAGTACTTC.

This chain uses TRBV2 with TRBJ2-1, with TRBD2 identical over 9 bases. The CDR3 is made up of 16 amino acids. From germline, CDR1 is SNHLY and CDR2 FYNNEI. With 6 bases clipped from V and 4 bases from J, the junction kept 10 bases outside the gene matches. CDR3 in DNA: TGTGCCAGCAGCTCCCGACTAGCGGCCCCATACAATGAGCAGTTCTTC. Translation gives CASSSRLAAPYNEQFF.

The genes are TRBV28 and TRBJ2-7; 12 bases map to TRBD2. V shed 5 bases, J shed 6 bases, and the junction held 8 bases outside the gene matches. The germline V gene has CDR1 MDHEN and CDR2 SYDVKM. The CDR3 length is 15 residues. CDR3 region: CASSPSSGRATEQYF. The CDR3, as DNA: TGTGCCAGCAGTCCCTCTAGCGGGAGGGCCACCGAGCAGTACTTC.